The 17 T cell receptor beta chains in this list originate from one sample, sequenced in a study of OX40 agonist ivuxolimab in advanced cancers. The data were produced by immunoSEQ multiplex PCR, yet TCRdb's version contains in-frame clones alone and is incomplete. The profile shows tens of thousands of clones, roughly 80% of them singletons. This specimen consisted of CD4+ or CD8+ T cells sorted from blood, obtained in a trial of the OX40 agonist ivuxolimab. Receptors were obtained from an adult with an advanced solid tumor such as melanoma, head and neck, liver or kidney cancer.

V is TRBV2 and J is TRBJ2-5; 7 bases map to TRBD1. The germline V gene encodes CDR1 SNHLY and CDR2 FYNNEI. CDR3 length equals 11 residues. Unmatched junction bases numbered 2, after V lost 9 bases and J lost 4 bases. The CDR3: CASKGAETQYF. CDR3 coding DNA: TGTGCCAGTAAGGGGGCAGAGACCCAGTACTTC. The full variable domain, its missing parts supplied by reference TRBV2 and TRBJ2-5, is EPEVTQTPSHQVTQMGQEVILRCVPISNHLYFYWYRQILGQKVEFLVSFYNNEISEKSEIFDDQFSVERPDGSNFTLKIRSTKLEDSAMYFCASKGAETQYFGPGTRLLVL.

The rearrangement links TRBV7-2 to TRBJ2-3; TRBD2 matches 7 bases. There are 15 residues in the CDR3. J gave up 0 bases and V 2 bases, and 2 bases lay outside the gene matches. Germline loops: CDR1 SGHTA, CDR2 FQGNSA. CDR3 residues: CASSLQLASTDTQYF. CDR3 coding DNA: TGTGCCAGCAGCTTACAACTAGCGAGCACAGATACGCAGTATTTT.

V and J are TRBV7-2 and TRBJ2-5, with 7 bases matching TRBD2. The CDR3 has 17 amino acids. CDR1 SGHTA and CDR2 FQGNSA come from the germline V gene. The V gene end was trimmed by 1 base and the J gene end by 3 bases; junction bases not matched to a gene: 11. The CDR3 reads CASSLDTGGGGKETQYF. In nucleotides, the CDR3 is TGTGCCAGCAGCTTAGATACGGGAGGAGGTGGGAAAGAGACCCAGTACTTC.

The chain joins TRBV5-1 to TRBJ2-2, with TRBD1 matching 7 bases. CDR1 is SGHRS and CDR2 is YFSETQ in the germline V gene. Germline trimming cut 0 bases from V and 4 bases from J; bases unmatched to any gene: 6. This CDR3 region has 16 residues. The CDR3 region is CASSLAQGGGTGELFF. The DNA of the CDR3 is TGCGCCAGCAGCTTGGCCCAAGGGGGCGGCACCGGGGAGCTGTTTTTT.

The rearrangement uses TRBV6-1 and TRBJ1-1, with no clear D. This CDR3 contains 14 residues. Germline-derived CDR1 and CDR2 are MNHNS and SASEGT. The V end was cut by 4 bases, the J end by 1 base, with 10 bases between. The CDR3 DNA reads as TGTGCCAGCAGTGGCTGGCGGGGGAACACTGAAGCTTTCTTT. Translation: CASSGWRGNTEAFF.

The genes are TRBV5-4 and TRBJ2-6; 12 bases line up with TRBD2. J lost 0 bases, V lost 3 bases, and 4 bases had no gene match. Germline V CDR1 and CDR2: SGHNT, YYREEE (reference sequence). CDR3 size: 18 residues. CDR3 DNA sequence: TGTGCCAGCAGCTATGCTAGCGGGAGGGCCTCTGGGGCCAACGTCCTGACTTTC. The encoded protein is CASSYASGRASGANVLTF. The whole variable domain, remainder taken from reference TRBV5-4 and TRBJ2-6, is ETGVTQSPTHLIKTRGQQVTLRCSSQSGHNTVSWYQQALGQGPQFIFQYYREEENGRGNFPPRFSGLQFPNYSSELNVNALELDDSALYLCASSYASGRASGANVLTFGAGSRLTVL.

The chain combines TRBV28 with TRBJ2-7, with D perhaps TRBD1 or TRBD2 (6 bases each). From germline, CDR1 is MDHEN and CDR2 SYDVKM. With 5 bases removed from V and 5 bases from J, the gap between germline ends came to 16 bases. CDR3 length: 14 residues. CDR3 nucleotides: TGTGCCAGCAGTAGGGGGGAGGATTTGCACGAGCAGTACTTC. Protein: CASSRGEDLHEQYF.

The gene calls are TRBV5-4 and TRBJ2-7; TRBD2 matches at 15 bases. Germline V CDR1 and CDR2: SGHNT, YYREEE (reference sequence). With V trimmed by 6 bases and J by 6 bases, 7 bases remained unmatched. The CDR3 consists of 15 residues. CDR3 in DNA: TGTGCCAGCACCCAGGGACTAGCGGGGGGCTCCGAGCAGTACTTC. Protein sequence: CASTQGLAGGSEQYF.

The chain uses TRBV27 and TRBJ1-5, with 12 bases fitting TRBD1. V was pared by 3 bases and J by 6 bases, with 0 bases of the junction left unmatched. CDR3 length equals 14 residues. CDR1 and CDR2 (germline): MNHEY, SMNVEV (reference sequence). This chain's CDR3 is CASSLGQGAQPQHF. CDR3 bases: TGTGCCAGCAGTTTGGGACAGGGGGCTCAGCCCCAGCATTTT.

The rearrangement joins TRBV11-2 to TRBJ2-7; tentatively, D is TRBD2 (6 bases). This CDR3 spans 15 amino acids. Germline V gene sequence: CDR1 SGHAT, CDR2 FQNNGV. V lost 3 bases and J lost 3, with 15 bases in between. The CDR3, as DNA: TGTGCCAGCAGCTTTCAAAAGGGACTTATCTACGAGCAGTACTTC. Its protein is CASSFQKGLIYEQYF.

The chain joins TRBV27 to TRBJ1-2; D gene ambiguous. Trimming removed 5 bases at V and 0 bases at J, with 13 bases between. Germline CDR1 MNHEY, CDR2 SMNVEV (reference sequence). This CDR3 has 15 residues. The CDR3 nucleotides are TGTGCCAGCAGTCCCCGGGTCGGACCTAACTATGGCTACACCTTC. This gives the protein CASSPRVGPNYGYTF.

CDR3 region: CASSMPGLQETQYF. Here the CDR3 DNA reads TGTGCCAGTAGTATGCCGGGACTACAAGAGACCCAGTACTTC. The gene calls are TRBV19 and TRBJ2-5, with 7 bases fitting TRBD2. CDR3 length: 14 amino acids. The V and J ends lost 3 bases and 2 bases, in that order; junction bases with no gene match: 3. Germline loops: CDR1 LNHDA, CDR2 SQIVND (reference sequence).

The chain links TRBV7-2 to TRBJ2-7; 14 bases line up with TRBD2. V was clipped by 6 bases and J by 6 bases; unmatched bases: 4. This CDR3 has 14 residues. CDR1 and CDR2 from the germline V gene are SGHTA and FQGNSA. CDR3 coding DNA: TGTGCCAGCAGTTCGACTAGCGGGAGGGTCGAGCAGTACTTC. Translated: CASSSTSGRVEQYF.

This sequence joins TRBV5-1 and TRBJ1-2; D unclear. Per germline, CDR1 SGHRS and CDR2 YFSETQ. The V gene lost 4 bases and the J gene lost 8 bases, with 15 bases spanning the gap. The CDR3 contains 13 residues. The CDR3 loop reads CASSLNTEGGYTF. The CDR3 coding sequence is TGCGCCAGCAGCCTAAACACTGAGGGCGGCTACACCTTC.

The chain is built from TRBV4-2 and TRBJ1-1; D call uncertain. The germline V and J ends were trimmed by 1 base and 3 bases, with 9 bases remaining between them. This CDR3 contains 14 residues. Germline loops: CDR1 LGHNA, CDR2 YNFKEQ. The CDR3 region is CASSQGRRDTEAFF. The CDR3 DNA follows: TGTGCCAGCAGCCAAGGGCGCCGGGACACTGAAGCTTTCTTT.

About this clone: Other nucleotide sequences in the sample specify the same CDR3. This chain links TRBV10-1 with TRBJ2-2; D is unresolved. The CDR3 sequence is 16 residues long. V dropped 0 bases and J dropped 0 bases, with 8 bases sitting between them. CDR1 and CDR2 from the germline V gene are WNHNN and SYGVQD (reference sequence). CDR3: CASSESASTNTGELFF. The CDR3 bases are TGCGCCAGCAGTGAGTCGGCCAGCACGAACACCGGGGAGCTGTTTTTT.

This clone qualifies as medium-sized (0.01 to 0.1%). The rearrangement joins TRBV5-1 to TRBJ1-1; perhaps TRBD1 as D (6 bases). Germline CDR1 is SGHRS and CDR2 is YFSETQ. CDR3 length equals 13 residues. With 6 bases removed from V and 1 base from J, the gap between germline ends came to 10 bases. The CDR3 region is CASKWTENTEAFF. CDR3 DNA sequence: TGCGCCAGCAAGTGGACAGAGAACACTGAAGCTTTCTTT.